This T cell receptor (beta chain) was obtained from a study of blood T cell repertoires in COVID-19. Trimming took 4 bases from V and 1 from J, leaving 13 bases between them. The CDR3 sequence is 15 residues long. Germline CDR1 MGHRA, CDR2 YSYEKL. Profiled with immunoSEQ multiplex PCR; TCRdb holds only in-frame clones, not every one. Of roughly 340,000 clones in the sample, 80% to 90% were seen once. The specimen sequenced was PBMCs or T cells enriched from blood (not recorded which). The chain carries TRBV4-1 and TRBJ1-1; D is uncertain. The receptor was isolated from a man younger than 30 who had recovered from COVID-19. The CDR3 region is CASSRNGRENTEAFF. The CDR3, as DNA: TGCGCCAGCAGCCGGAACGGACGGGAGAACACTGAAGCTTTCTTT.